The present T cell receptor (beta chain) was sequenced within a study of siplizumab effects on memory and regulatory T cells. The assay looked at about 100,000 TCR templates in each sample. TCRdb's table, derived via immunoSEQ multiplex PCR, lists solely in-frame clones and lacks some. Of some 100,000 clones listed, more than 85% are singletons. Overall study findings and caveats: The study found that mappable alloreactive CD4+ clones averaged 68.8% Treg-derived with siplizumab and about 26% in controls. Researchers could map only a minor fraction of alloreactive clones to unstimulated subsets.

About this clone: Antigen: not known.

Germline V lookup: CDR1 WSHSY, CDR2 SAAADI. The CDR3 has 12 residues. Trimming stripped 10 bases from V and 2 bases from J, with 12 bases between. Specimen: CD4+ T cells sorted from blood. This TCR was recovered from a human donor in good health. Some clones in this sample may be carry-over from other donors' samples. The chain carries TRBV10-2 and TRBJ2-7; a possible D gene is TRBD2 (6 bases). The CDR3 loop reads CATKDYAYEQYF. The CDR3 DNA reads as TGCGCCACCAAGGACTACGCCTACGAGCAGTACTTC.